This is a list of T cell receptor beta chains from one sample in a study of cytomegalovirus exposure and HLA in healthy donors. Using immunoSEQ multiplex PCR, the repertoire was profiled, and TCRdb retains in-frame clones only, with some absent. The sample includes 140,000 to 150,000 clones, 73% of them seen just once. Sequenced input: PBMCs. The receptor set was obtained from a woman between 18 and 29 years old in good health and CMV-seronegative. Both conserved end residues are part of each CDR3. A D gene is named only where the DNA matches it firmly. Rows may omit the clone size; those that give it use once, few, many or a size class.

TRBV7-9	TRBJ2-1	NA	NA	TGTGCCAGCAGCCGGGAGAACAATGAGCAGTTCTTC	CASSRENNEQFF
TRBV5-4	TRBJ1-1	TRBD1	NA	TGTGCCAGCAGCCCGACGACAGGGCGGAACACTGAAGCTTTCTTT	CASSPTTGRNTEAFF
TRBV29-1	TRBJ1-1	NA	few	TGCAGCGTTGCAGGGGATGGAAAAGCTTTCTTT	CSVAGDGKAFF
TRBV2	TRBJ2-7	TRBD1	once	TGTGCCAGCAGGGATCCGGGACAGGGGACCTACGAGCAGTACTTC	CASRDPGQGTYEQYF
TRBV10-3	TRBJ2-7	NA	NA	TGTGCCACCCTTAGACAGGGACTCTCCTACGAGCAGTACTTC	CATLRQGLSYEQYF
TRBV19	TRBJ2-1	NA	NA	TGTGCCAGTAGTCCCACTCACGTTACAAGGAGGTCCTACAATGAGCAGTTCTTC	CASSPTHVTRRSYNEQFF
TRBV5-8	TRBJ1-2	TRBD1	NA	TGTGCCAGTGCGGACAGGTCGAACTATGGCTACACCTTC	CASADRSNYGYTF
TRBV9	TRBJ1-1	NA	NA	TGTGCCAGCAGCGTTGGGGACATGAACACTGAAGCTTTCTTT	CASSVGDMNTEAFF
TRBV29-1	TRBJ2-1	TRBD2	NA	TGCAGCGTTGATGAGCGGGGGCCCTACAATGAGCAGTTCTTC	CSVDERGPYNEQFF
TRBV5-1	TRBJ2-5	TRBD2	NA	TGCGCCAGCAGCAAGACTAGCGGGGTCCAAGGGACCCAGTACTTC	CASSKTSGVQGTQYF
TRBV5-5	TRBJ1-5	NA	NA	TGTGCCAGCAGCCTGCTCGGGGGGGTTGTTCAGCCCCAGCATTTT	CASSLLGGVVQPQHF
TRBV10-3	TRBJ1-2	NA	NA	TGTGCCATCAGTGAGTCGGCACAGGACTATGGCTACACCTTC	CAISESAQDYGYTF
TRBV11-2	TRBJ1-1	NA	NA	TGTGCCAGCAGCAGCCAACAGGGAGGGGAAGCTTTCTTT	CASSSQQGGEAFF
TRBV19	TRBJ2-1	TRBD2	NA	TGTGCCAGTAGTTCGGACACTAGCGGGGGTTACAATGAGCAGTTCTTC	CASSSDTSGGYNEQFF
TRBV18	TRBJ1-2	NA	NA	TGTGCCAGCTCCGGGATCCTCGCGGGCTACACCTTC	CASSGILAGYTF
TRBV5-4	TRBJ1-2	TRBD1	NA	TGTGCCAGCAGCGGGGACAGGGTTGGCTACACCTTC	CASSGDRVGYTF
TRBV6-5	TRBJ1-6	TRBD1	NA	TGTGCCAGCAGTTACCGGGACAGGGATAATTCACCCCTCCACTTT	CASSYRDRDNSPLHF
TRBV29-1	TRBJ2-1	TRBD2	NA	TGCAGCGGTGGACTAGCGGGGGGTCTAAATGAGCAGTTCTTC	CSGGLAGGLNEQFF
TRBV5-4	TRBJ1-5	NA	NA	TGTGCCAGCAGCTTTGCCGGACTTAGCAATCAGCCCCAGCATTTT	CASSFAGLSNQPQHF
TRBV4-1	TRBJ2-1	TRBD1	many	TGCGCCAGCAGCCAAGATCGCTGGACAGGGAATGAGCAGTTCTTC	CASSQDRWTGNEQFF
TRBV2	TRBJ1-5	NA	NA	TGTGCCAGCAGTCCGGAGGCACCTAGCAATCAGCCCCAGCATTTT	CASSPEAPSNQPQHF
TRBV7-9	TRBJ1-1	NA	NA	TGTGCCAGCAGCTCCCGGGGGGTAGGTCTTGAAGCTTTCTTT	CASSSRGVGLEAFF
TRBV5-1	TRBJ2-7	NA	once	TGCGCCAGCAGCTTGGGCGCAGAAGGGGCCGAGCAGTACTTC	CASSLGAEGAEQYF
TRBV19	TRBJ1-1	TRBD1	NA	TGTGCCAGTAGTATGAGGTATTTTGGGACAGGGGAGAGAAAATGGGGTGGCACTGAAGCTTTCTTT	CASSMRYFGTGERKWGGTEAFF
TRBV6-5	TRBJ1-5	NA	NA	TGTGCCAGCAGCCAGTACAGGGTCGAGGGTCAGCCCCAGCATTTT	CASSQYRVEGQPQHF
TRBV5-5	TRBJ2-1	TRBD2	few	TGTGCCAGCAGCTTCCGCCTAGCGGGGGCCCTTAGCTCCTACAATGAGCAGTTCTTC	CASSFRLAGALSSYNEQFF
TRBV5-1	TRBJ1-2	NA	few	TGCGCCAGCAGCTTTGGAGTTAGGCAGATAAATGGCTACACCTTC	CASSFGVRQINGYTF
TRBV27	TRBJ1-5	NA	NA	TGTGCCAGCAGTTCAGGTGGGAGTAGGAATCAGCCCCAGCATTTT	CASSSGGSRNQPQHF
TRBV5-1	TRBJ2-6	NA	NA	TGCGCCAGCGGCTTGTTATCCCCGAGCTCTGGGGCCAACGTCCTGACTTTC	CASGLLSPSSGANVLTF
TRBV13	TRBJ2-1	TRBD1	NA	TGTGCCAGCAGCGACCGGGACAGGGACAATGAGCAGTTCTTC	CASSDRDRDNEQFF
TRBV6-1	TRBJ2-3	TRBD2	NA	TGTGCCAGCACTCAGTGGGGGGGATCAGATACGCAGTATTTT	CASTQWGGSDTQYF
TRBV18	TRBJ1-5	TRBD1	NA	TGTGCCAGCTCACCATTTACCGGGACAGGGGGAGATCAGCCCCAGCATTTT	CASSPFTGTGGDQPQHF
TRBV18	TRBJ1-5	NA	NA	TGTGCCAGCTCACTACAGGGAAGAGGTCAGCCCCAGCATTTT	CASSLQGRGQPQHF
TRBV9	TRBJ1-4	TRBD1	NA	TGTGCCAGCAGCGTAGGAACCGGGACAGGGTACGAAAAACTGTTTTTT	CASSVGTGTGYEKLFF
TRBV5-1	TRBJ2-7	TRBD2	NA	TGCGCCAGCAGCAGTACTAGCGGGGGCGTAGAGCAGTACTTC	CASSSTSGGVEQYF
TRBV9	TRBJ1-3	NA	once	TGTGCCAGCAGCGTACATGACAGCCCCTCAAACACCATATATTTT	CASSVHDSPSNTIYF
TRBV9	TRBJ2-5	TRBD2	NA	TGTGCCAGCAGCCCCTCGGGGGGGACAGAGACCCAGTACTTC	CASSPSGGTETQYF
TRBV6-5	TRBJ2-1	NA	few	TGTGCCAGCAGCCCAACTAGGTGGGAGCAGTTCTTC	CASSPTRWEQFF
TRBV7-9	TRBJ1-1	TRBD1	NA	TGTGCCAGCACCCTCACAGGGGGCACTGAAGCTTTCTTT	CASTLTGGTEAFF
TRBV4-1	TRBJ2-1	NA	NA	TGCGCCAGCAGCCACGGGGGTCCCTACAATGAGCAGTTCTTC	CASSHGGPYNEQFF
TRBV25-1	TRBJ2-7	TRBD1	NA	TGTGCCAGCAGACAGGGGGCCGACGAGCAGTACTTC	CASRQGADEQYF
TRBV2	TRBJ1-5	NA	NA	TGTGCCAGCAGGGACATACAGGGAGTACATAGCAATCAGCCCCAGCATTTT	CASRDIQGVHSNQPQHF
TRBV5-8	TRBJ2-4	NA	once	TGTGCCAGCAGCCGCCGGGACACCAAAAACATTCAGTACTTC	CASSRRDTKNIQYF
TRBV7-9	TRBJ1-2	NA	few	TGTGCCAGCAGCCTAATCCTCCTTGAGGAGAACTATGGCTACACCTTC	CASSLILLEENYGYTF
TRBV2	TRBJ2-2	TRBD1	once	TGTGCCAGCAGGCGGACAGGGGGCGACACCGGGGAGCTGTTTTTT	CASRRTGGDTGELFF
TRBV19	TRBJ1-4	TRBD1	NA	TGTGCCAGTAGTGCGGACAGGGATGAAAAACTGTTTTTT	CASSADRDEKLFF
TRBV11-3	TRBJ2-5	NA	NA	TGTGCCAGCAGTACCGGTGTTGCTCCAGAGACCCAGTACTTC	CASSTGVAPETQYF
TRBV13	TRBJ1-2	NA	NA	TGTGCCAGCAGCTTAAACCGGGGGAGTGGCTATGGCTACACCTTC	CASSLNRGSGYGYTF
TRBV28	TRBJ1-2	TRBD1	NA	TGTGCCAGCAGACTATGGGACAGGGACTATGGCTACACCTTC	CASRLWDRDYGYTF
TRBV19	TRBJ1-1	TRBD1	NA	TGTGCCAGTAGTATCGGACAGGGGAACACTGAAGCTTTCTTT	CASSIGQGNTEAFF
TRBV5-6	TRBJ2-7	NA	NA	TGTGCCAGCAGCTTGGGCGGGTCCCACGAGCAGTACTTC	CASSLGGSHEQYF
TRBV30	TRBJ1-5	NA	NA	TGTGCCTGGAGTAAGGGGGGGACGCACAATCAGCCCCAGCATTTT	CAWSKGGTHNQPQHF
TRBV4-3	TRBJ1-2	NA	NA	TGCGCCAGCAGCCAAGAGGCGGGAGGGGCTTACTATGGCTACACCTTC	CASSQEAGGAYYGYTF
TRBV7-2	TRBJ1-4	NA	NA	TGTGCCAGCAGCTTAAGGGGACTGCAGGGAGGAAATGAAAAACTGTTTTTT	CASSLRGLQGGNEKLFF